The source of this TCR beta chain is a study of Ad26.COV2.S vaccination and SARS-CoV-2 variants (dated by TCRdb to the early 2020s). As for the study more broadly: Vaccine-arm donors came from COV1001, a multicentre, randomized, double-blind, placebo-controlled phase I-IIa trial of Ad26.COV2.S in healthy adults. Dosing of Ad26.COV2.S was intramuscular, at either 5x10^10 or 1x10^11 viral particles, delivered as one shot or as two shots spaced 56 days apart. TCRbeta repertoire sequencing was used to assess the specificity and breadth of SARS-CoV-2-reactive T cell receptors after Ad26.COV2.S vaccination. A total of 32 samples were included in the TCR-sequenced set, comprising around 19 Ad26.COV2.S vaccine recipients, 5 placebo recipients and 8 SARS-CoV-2 convalescent individuals. Trial participants were randomized into five groups of five: low-dose or high-dose Ad26.COV2.S given once or twice, or placebo on both occasions. Investigators did not know the trial group allocation while performing experiments and assessing outcomes.

The meaning of the sample's treatment or condition label: some 20 received Ad26.COV2.S at low or high dose, single or two shots; about 5 received placebo; per-sample allocation not given. Repertoires of vaccine and placebo recipients were sequenced from samples taken on day 63 after the first injection. Cohort 1b enrolled roughly 25 adults aged 18-55 years at a single site in Boston, USA, between 29 July and 7 August 2020. Ad26.COV2.S was a replication-incompetent adenovirus type 26 vector expressing a prefusion-stabilized SARS-CoV-2 spike protein from the original Wuhan strain. Study-wide findings and limitations: Ad26.COV2.S recipients had higher spike-specific TCR breadth than placebo recipients (P = 0.0014). According to the authors, total T cell responses may have been underestimated by the TCR breadth and depth analyses. Non-spike TCR breadth was comparable between vaccine and placebo recipients, consistent with the vaccine containing only spike. Comparing responses between vaccine doses or regimens was not something the study was powered to do. Substantial breadth of spike-specific CD8+ and CD4+ T cell responses was reported after vaccination.

To note about this clone: Its binding antigen is unknown. Per-base qualities were not stored, and no clone one base away is much larger.

The immunoSEQ Assay was the method used to sequence TCRbeta CDR3 regions. After extraction, genomic DNA underwent amplification by bias-controlled multiplex PCR, followed by high-throughput sequencing. The authors' pipeline ran thus. Collapsing and filtering of sequences were performed to quantify the absolute abundance of each unique TCRbeta CDR3 region. T cell fraction was estimated by normalization of TCRbeta template counts to usable DNA, with usable DNA being measured through amplification of reference genes present in all nucleated cells. Repertoire TCRs were annotated as SARS-CoV-2-specific by exact matching of V gene, CDR3 amino acid sequence and J gene to a known reactive TCR set. The reference SARS-CoV-2 TCR set was obtained from MIRA and was filtered for enrichment in COVID-19-positive ImmuneCODE repertoires, whereby public or cross-reactive TCRs were removed. Drawing on the MIRA antigens, annotated TCRs were analysed further at the level of specific ORF or position within ORF. Breadth was defined as annotated unique rearrangements over total unique productive rearrangements; depth was the summed frequency of those rearrangements. Two-sided Wilcoxon rank-sum tests were applied when comparing TCR breadth between groups. The source is immuneACCESS, and TCRdb retained only in-frame sequences with V and J called. Part of the clones is not carried over; for the studies checked, unresolved V genes explain less than half of this, and the remainder is unexplained. That table gives V, J and clone size, and the DNA gave D and trimming. In this sample the table shows roughly 350,000 clones, 80% to 90% of which occur a single time. Around 5.3% of the sample belongs to the ten largest clones.

This clonotype was obtained from a person aged 18-65 years who received the Ad26.COV2.S COVID-19 vaccine or a placebo. The input for sequencing was peripheral blood, taken in a trial of Ad26.COV2.S vaccine versus placebo.

The CDR3 corresponds to CASSPGDRGEKLFF. At the DNA level, the sequence is TGTGCCAGCAGCCCAGGGGACAGGGGAGAAAAACTGTTTTTT. The V gene is TRBV9 and the J gene is TRBJ1-4; 10 bases in between match TRBD1. Germline trimming amounts to 4 bases on V and 8 bases on J, with 5 as the count of junction bases outside the gene matches. According to the germline V gene, CDR1 reads SGDLS and CDR2 reads YYNGEE. The CDR3 runs 14 amino acids, cysteine and phenylalanine included. Here the CDR3 DNA is all that survives: 42 bases in frame from base 1.